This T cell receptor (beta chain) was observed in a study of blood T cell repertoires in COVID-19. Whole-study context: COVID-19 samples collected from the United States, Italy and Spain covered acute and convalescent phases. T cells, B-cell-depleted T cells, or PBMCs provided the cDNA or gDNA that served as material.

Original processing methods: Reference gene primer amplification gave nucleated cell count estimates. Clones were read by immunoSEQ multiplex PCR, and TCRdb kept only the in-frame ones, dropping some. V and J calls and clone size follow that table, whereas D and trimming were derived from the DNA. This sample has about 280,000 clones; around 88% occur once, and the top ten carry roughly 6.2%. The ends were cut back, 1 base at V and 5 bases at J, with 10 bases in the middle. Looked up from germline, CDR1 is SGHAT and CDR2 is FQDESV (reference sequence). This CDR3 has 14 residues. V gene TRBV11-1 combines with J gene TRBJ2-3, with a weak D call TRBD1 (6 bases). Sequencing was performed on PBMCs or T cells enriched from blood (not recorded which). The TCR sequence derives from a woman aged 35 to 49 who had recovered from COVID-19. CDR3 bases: TGTGCCAGCAGCTTAGAGACAGGCCAAGATACGCAGTATTTT. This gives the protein CASSLETGQDTQYF.